These 28 T cell receptor beta chains were all obtained from the same sample, sequenced in a study of shared clonotypes between healthy human individuals (TCRdb year 2020). For the CD8 naive samples, CD45RO-negative cells were positively selected for CCR7, yielding a CD45RA+CCR7+ population from which TemRA cells were excluded. Library generation was performed with the immunoSEQ multiplex PCR assay. In TCRdb, the immuneACCESS table is reduced to in-frame sequences with V and J assigned. These tables do not hold every clone; where another copy was compared, an unresolved V gene accounts for under half, and the others remain unexplained. The sample profile shows about 2.1 million clones; roughly 91% of them were found once. Of the sample, 1.7% falls within the top ten clones. Sequenced sample: naive CD8+ T cells from PBMCs. The cell subset or site label corresponds to: CD45RA+CCR7+. The receptor set was obtained from a man aged 18 to 29 in good health. Some clones in this sample may be carry-over from other donors' samples.

This clone was observed a single time. The chain recombines TRBV13 with TRBJ2-3; possible D gene TRBD2, 6 bases. The V gene's germline CDR1 is PRHDT and CDR2 FYEKMQ (reference sequence). There are 11 residues in the CDR3. V was trimmed by 6 bases and J by 6 bases, leaving 7 bases between them. Written as DNA, the CDR3 is TGTGCCAGCAGAGGAGGGGATACGCAGTATTTT. Translation gives CASRGGDTQYF.

The chain carries TRBV6-5 and TRBJ2-5; 8 nucleotides match TRBD2. V lost 4 bases and J lost 4; bases outside the gene matches: 8. The CDR3 spans 15 residues. Looked up from germline, CDR1 is MNHEY and CDR2 is SVGAGI. The CDR3 spells CASSFVGLAGETQYF. The CDR3, as DNA: TGTGCCAGCAGTTTCGTCGGACTAGCAGGAGAGACCCAGTACTTC.

The chain has TRBV29-1 and TRBJ1-5; 7 positions agree with TRBD1. CDR1 is SQVTM, CDR2 ANQGSEA, per germline. With 7 bases clipped from V and 0 bases from J, the junction kept 3 bases outside the gene matches. CDR3 length: 13 residues. The DNA for the CDR3 is TGCAGCGCACAGGGGAATAGCAATCAGCCCCAGCATTTT. Translation: CSAQGNSNQPQHF. Complete variable domain (other parts from reference TRBV29-1 and TRBJ1-5): SAVISQKPSRDICQRGTSLTIQCQVDSQVTMMFWYRQQPGQSLTLIATANQGSEATYESGFVIDKFPISRPNLTFSTLTVSNMSPEDSSIYLCSAQGNSNQPQHFGDGTRLSIL.

This clone was detected only once. This chain links TRBV30 with TRBJ2-1; 9 bases match TRBD2. Per the germline V gene, CDR1 is GTSNPN and CDR2 is SVGIG (reference sequence). This CDR3 is built from 12 residues. With V trimmed by 7 bases and J by 4 bases, 2 bases remained unmatched. The CDR3 loop is CAFSGGYNEQFF. The DNA of the CDR3 is TGTGCCTTTAGCGGGGGTTACAATGAGCAGTTCTTC.

The chain combines TRBV6-1 with TRBJ2-5, with D perhaps TRBD1 (5 bases). This CDR3 is 15 amino acids long. From germline, CDR1 is MNHNS and CDR2 SASEGT. Trimming removed 6 bases from V and 9 bases from J, with 23 bases in between. CDR3 DNA: TGTGCCAGCAGCCCTCTGAACAACGCAGGGAAGTCCCAGTACTTC. Amino acid sequence: CASSPLNNAGKSQYF.

Details on this clone: Other nucleotide sequences in the sample specify the same CDR3. The chain is built from TRBV28 and TRBJ1-2; D is undetermined. Germline V CDR1 and CDR2: MDHEN, SYDVKM. This CDR3 spans 11 amino acids. Trimming removed 9 bases at V and 4 bases at J, with 9 bases between. CDR3 sequence (DNA): TGTGCCAGTTCACCAGGCTATGGCTACACCTTC. This sequence encodes CASSPGYGYTF.

The V gene is TRBV5-1, the J gene TRBJ2-3; TRBD1 or TRBD2 may be the D gene (5 bases each). The length of the CDR3 is 14 residues. The germline V gene has CDR1 SGHRS and CDR2 YFSETQ. Trimming cost V 0 bases and J 6 bases, with 11 bases left between them. CDR3 sequence: CASSLVTGRDTQYF. CDR3 DNA: TGCGCCAGCAGCTTGGTGACGGGACGGGATACGCAGTATTTT.

The chain carries TRBV4-1 and TRBJ2-1; D could derive from TRBD1 or TRBD2 (5 bases each). The CDR3 is 16 amino acids. Trimming pared 0 bases from V and 8 bases from J, leaving 17 bases between. Germline loops: CDR1 MGHRA, CDR2 YSYEKL. The CDR3 is CASSQDRRGRWDEQFF. The CDR3 nucleotides are TGCGCCAGCAGCCAAGATCGAAGGGGACGGTGGGATGAGCAGTTCTTC.

The chain carries TRBV7-9 and TRBJ1-2; weak D call: TRBD1 (5 bases). The germline gives CDR1 SEHNR, CDR2 FQNEAQ (reference sequence). V lost 5 bases to trimming and J lost 4 bases, with 11 bases between them. The CDR3 extends over 13 amino acids. CDR3 in DNA: TGTGCCAGCAGCGACCGGGACGTCTATGGCTACACCTTC. Protein sequence: CASSDRDVYGYTF.

In its sample, this clone was seen a few times. V usage is TRBV28 and J usage is TRBJ1-1; perhaps TRBD1 as D (6 bases). Germline CDR1 is MDHEN and CDR2 is SYDVKM. V gave up 7 bases and J gave up 2 bases, with 14 bases separating them. There are 14 residues in the CDR3. Here the CDR3 reads CASNPTGLNTEAFF. CDR3 DNA sequence: TGTGCCAGCAACCCCACAGGGCTCAACACTGAAGCTTTCTTT.

This chain joins TRBV21-1 and TRBJ1-1. TRBV21-1 counts as a pseudogene. This CDR3 is built from 16 residues. The CDR3 coding sequence is TGTGCCAGCAGTCTGGTGTTCTACACAATTCGCACTGAAGCTTTCTTT. This sequence encodes CASSLVFYTIRTEAFF.

The gene calls are TRBV27 and TRBJ2-7; a possible D gene is TRBD1 (6 bases). The V and J ends lost 3 bases and 6 bases respectively, with 9 bases between them. Germline V gene lookup returns CDR1 MNHEY and CDR2 SMNVEV (reference sequence). This CDR3 region has 12 residues. DNA of the CDR3: TGTGCCAGCAGTTTCGGCAGGGGCGAGCAGTACTTC. Translating it yields CASSFGRGEQYF.

J is TRBJ1-1 and V is TRBV7-9; possibly TRBD1 for D (6 bases). The CDR3 contains 15 residues. Trimming took off 3 bases at V and 0 bases at J, with 11 bases between the two ends. The germline CDR1 and CDR2 sequences are SEHNR and FQNEAQ (reference sequence). The CDR3 is CASSFRGLLNTEAFF. In DNA, the CDR3 is TGTGCCAGCAGCTTCAGGGGTCTACTGAACACTGAAGCTTTCTTT.

This CDR3 reads CASSLAPFVLGLAGHLSTDTQYF. The CDR3 region has the DNA TGCGCCAGCAGCTTGGCCCCGTTTGTTCTCGGACTAGCGGGACACCTTAGCACAGATACGCAGTATTTT. The chain carries TRBV5-1 and TRBJ2-3; 12 bases fit TRBD2. Germline V lookup: CDR1 SGHRS, CDR2 YFSETQ. The CDR3 runs 23 residues. V trimming: 0 bases; J trimming: 0 bases; junction bases outside the gene matches: 20. Full variable domain (rest looked up from reference TRBV5-1 and TRBJ2-3): KAGVTQTPRYLIKTRGQQVTLSCSPISGHRSVSWYQQTPGQGLQFLFEYFSETQRNKGNFPGRFSGRQFSNSRSEMNVSTLELGDSALYLCASSLAPFVLGLAGHLSTDTQYFGPGTRLTVL.

The rearrangement links TRBV18 to TRBJ2-1; 7 nucleotides align to TRBD1. The CDR3 runs to 16 residues. Germline trimming cut 0 bases from V and 4 bases from J; bases unmatched to any gene: 6. Germline values: CDR1 KGHSH, CDR2 LQKENI. The DNA of the CDR3 is TGTGCCAGCTCACCACCCTTGGGGACAGATTACAATGAGCAGTTCTTC. Encoded protein: CASSPPLGTDYNEQFF.

This chain links TRBV9 with TRBJ2-7; D may be TRBD1 (6 bases). The CDR3 is 16 residues long. The germline CDR1 and CDR2 sequences are SGDLS and YYNGEE. Deletions cut 2 bases from V and 1 base from J, with 16 bases between. The CDR3 sequence: CASSVNRDTSSYEQYF. CDR3 nucleotides: TGTGCCAGCAGCGTCAACCGGGACACTTCGTCCTACGAGCAGTACTTC.

The chain uses TRBV29-1 and TRBJ2-3; 14 bases fit TRBD2. V trimming: 6 bases; J trimming: 6 bases; junction bases outside the gene matches: 17. CDR3 length: 18 residues. Germline lookup yields CDR1 SQVTM and CDR2 ANQGSEA. The CDR3 sequence: CSVLGTGTSGRRVDTQYF. In nucleotides, the CDR3 is TGCAGCGTCCTCGGTACAGGGACTAGCGGGAGACGTGTGGATACGCAGTATTTT.

The V call is TRBV13, the J call TRBJ2-3; 11 bases are a match to TRBD2. Germline assignment: CDR1 PRHDT and CDR2 FYEKMQ (reference sequence). V lost 4 bases, J lost 0 bases, and 15 bases stayed unmatched. The length of the CDR3 is 20 residues. For the CDR3, the DNA is TGTGCCAGCAGCTCTAGATATCAGGGACTAGCGGAATATAGCACAGATACGCAGTATTTT. It translates to CASSSRYQGLAEYSTDTQYF.

This chain connects TRBV27 to TRBJ2-1, with D perhaps TRBD2 (5 bases). The CDR3 extends over 15 amino acids. V shed 6 bases and J shed 9 bases, with 21 bases lying between them. Per the germline V gene, CDR1 is MNHEY and CDR2 is SMNVEV (reference sequence). CDR3 protein: CASSPRDSSGGEQFF. DNA for the CDR3: TGTGCCAGCAGCCCACGGGATAGCTCAGGAGGTGAGCAGTTCTTC.

About this clone itself: Other nucleotide sequences from this sample produce the same CDR3. The chain employs TRBV27 and TRBJ2-1; D unresolved. The germline V gene has CDR1 MNHEY and CDR2 SMNVEV (reference sequence). The CDR3 loop spans 15 amino acids. V lost 2 bases, J lost 4 bases, and 12 bases lay in between. The CDR3 protein is CASSLGQAPYNEQFF. CDR3 coding DNA: TGTGCCAGCAGTTTAGGGCAAGCTCCATACAATGAGCAGTTCTTC.

DNA for the CDR3: TGTGCCAGTAGTATCTTTGGTGCGAGCTATGGCTACACCTTC. This codes for CASSIFGASYGYTF. V usage is TRBV19 and J usage is TRBJ1-2; D unresolved. V was shortened by 3 bases and J by 4 bases, with 12 bases between the two germline ends. This CDR3 contains 14 residues. CDR1 is LNHDA and CDR2 is SQIVND in the germline V gene (reference sequence).

The chain recombines TRBV7-6 with TRBJ2-2, with TRBD2 matching 10 bases. Germline CDR1 SGHVS, CDR2 FNYEAQ. There are 17 residues in the CDR3. V shed 5 bases, J shed 4 bases, and the junction held 10 bases outside the gene matches. CDR3 residues: CASSQGASGSGTGELFF. The CDR3 bases are TGTGCCAGCAGCCAAGGGGCTAGCGGGAGCGGCACCGGGGAGCTGTTTTTT.

The rearrangement links TRBV27 to TRBJ2-1; D may be TRBD2 (6 bases). Trimming pared 3 bases from V and 9 bases from J, leaving 9 bases between. This CDR3 contains 12 residues. The V gene's germline CDR1 is MNHEY and CDR2 SMNVEV (reference sequence). The CDR3 sequence: CASSLGLGEQFF. The CDR3 nucleotides read TGTGCCAGCAGTTTGGGACTTGGTGAGCAGTTCTTC.

The CDR3 region is CASSGRQSSFDEQYF. DNA of the CDR3: TGTGCCAGCAGCGGGCGACAGTCGTCTTTCGACGAGCAGTACTTC. This rearrangement joins TRBV7-3 to TRBJ2-7; weak D call: TRBD1 (5 bases). Germline V CDR1 and CDR2: SGHTA, FQGTGA. This CDR3 has 15 residues. V lost 5 bases, J lost 5 bases, and 19 bases lay in between.

The genes are TRBV4-1 and TRBJ2-1, with TRBD2 matching over 10 bases. The CDR3 is 15 amino acids. Germline CDR1 and CDR2: MGHRA and YSYEKL. V dropped 1 base and J dropped 10; count of bases not matched to a gene: 7. CDR3 region: CASSQGRTSGWEQFF. CDR3 sequence (DNA): TGCGCCAGCAGCCAAGGGAGGACTAGCGGTTGGGAGCAGTTCTTC.

The chain combines TRBV28 with TRBJ1-2; tentatively, D is TRBD1 (5 bases). This CDR3 comprises 13 residues. Germline loops: CDR1 MDHEN, CDR2 SYDVKM. V gave up 6 bases and J gave up 6 bases, with 14 bases separating them. Written as DNA, the CDR3 is TGTGCCAGCAGACCCCCGGACAAAAATGGCTACACCTTC. Protein: CASRPPDKNGYTF.

The J gene is TRBJ2-2, the V gene TRBV2; TRBD1 might be the D (6 bases). Germline V gene data show CDR1 as SNHLY and CDR2 as FYNNEI. V was cut by 8 bases and J by 3 bases, with 13 bases left in between. This CDR3 is 14 amino acids long. CDR3 DNA: TGTGCCAGCGGCCGAGGGACACACACCGGGGAGCTGTTTTTT. Protein product: CASGRGTHTGELFF.

In this sample, this clone turned up once. V usage is TRBV27 and J usage is TRBJ1-2, with a possible D match to TRBD1 (6 bases). The ends were cut back, 7 bases at V and 5 bases at J, with 14 bases in the middle. CDR3 size: 13 residues. Germline V gene sequence: CDR1 MNHEY, CDR2 SMNVEV (reference sequence). The CDR3 sequence is CASKGGSRYGYTF. CDR3 DNA sequence: TGTGCCAGCAAGGGGGGGAGTCGGTATGGCTACACCTTC.